The 28 T cell receptor beta chains reported below all come from one sample, sequenced in a study of blood T cell repertoires in COVID-19. TCRdb's copy holds only in-frame clones and misses some; the assay was immunoSEQ multiplex PCR. The repertoire holds under 350,000 clones, approximately 82% seen once, with about 4.6% in the top ten. Sequencing was carried out using peripheral blood. The origin of the receptors is a man aged 55-75 years who had recovered from COVID-19.

This clone was counted a single time. The J gene is TRBJ2-5, the V gene TRBV27; 9 nucleotides line up with TRBD2. There are 17 residues in the CDR3. Germline-derived CDR1 and CDR2 are MNHEY and SMNVEV (reference sequence). Trimming at V came to 5 bases and at J to 5 bases, leaving 15 bases not matched to a gene. Here the CDR3 reads CASSRVSRLAGFETQYF. The CDR3 bases are TGTGCCAGCAGTCGGGTTAGCCGGCTAGCGGGATTTGAGACCCAGTACTTC.

This rearrangement joins TRBV6-5 to TRBJ2-3, with D maybe TRBD2 (8 bases). Trimming shortened V by 6 bases and J by 8 bases, and 21 bases separated the two germline ends. The germline V gene encodes CDR1 MNHEY and CDR2 SVGAGI. This CDR3 contains 15 residues. The DNA of the CDR3 is TGTGCCAGCAGCTCAGGGGGAGCGGGGGCCGGTACGCAGTATTTT. This encodes CASSSGGAGAGTQYF.

The chain recombines TRBV9 with TRBJ2-5; no reliable D call. Looked up from germline, CDR1 is SGDLS and CDR2 is YYNGEE. The CDR3 runs to 12 residues. V lost 3 bases, J lost 1 base, and 4 bases lay in between. The CDR3 DNA reads TGTGCCAGCAGCGCCTCCCAAGAGACCCAGTACTTC. It codes for CASSASQETQYF. The complete variable domain, with remaining parts taken from reference TRBV9 and TRBJ2-5, reads DSGVTQTPKHLITATGQRVTLRCSPRSGDLSVYWYQQSLDQGLQFLIQYYNGEERAKGNILERFSAQQFPDLHSELNLSSLELGDSALYFCASSASQETQYFGPGTRLLVL.

V gene TRBV3-1 (or the pseudogene TRBV3-2) combines with J gene TRBJ1-4; no clear D. Germline CDR1 and CDR2: LGHDT and YNNKEL (reference sequence). Trimming removed 5 bases at V and 1 base at J, with 8 bases between. The CDR3 spans 14 residues. CDR3 loop: CASSKAGTNEKLFF. Written as DNA, the CDR3 is TGTGCCAGCAGCAAAGCCGGAACTAATGAAAAACTGTTTTTT.

The V and J genes are TRBV4-1 and TRBJ1-4; unclear D gene. Germline V CDR1 and CDR2: MGHRA, YSYEKL. V was trimmed by 0 bases and J by 3 bases, leaving 20 bases between them. This CDR3 comprises 19 residues. Here the CDR3 reads CASSQDLAGARVPNEKLFF. CDR3 coding DNA: TGCGCCAGCAGCCAAGATCTTGCGGGTGCCCGGGTCCCTAATGAAAAACTGTTTTTT.

The chain employs TRBV6-6 and TRBJ2-5, with D perhaps matching TRBD1 (5 bases). The V gene's germline CDR1 is MNHNY and CDR2 SVGAGI (reference sequence). Trimming took 6 bases from V and 5 from J, leaving 10 bases between them. This CDR3 has 12 residues. CDR3: CASSRRGETQYF. Here the CDR3 DNA reads TGTGCCAGCAGCCGAAGGGGTGAGACCCAGTACTTC.

The chain links TRBV5-1 to TRBJ2-1, with no clear D. This CDR3 has 15 amino acids. Germline V gene data show CDR1 as SGHRS and CDR2 as YFSETQ. V gave up 1 base and J gave up 0 bases, with 8 bases separating them. The CDR3 bases are TGCGCCAGCAGCTTGCTCGGTAGCTCCTACAATGAGCAGTTCTTC. Translating it yields CASSLLGSSYNEQFF.

J is TRBJ1-2 and V is TRBV6-5; TRBD1 is a possible D gene (6 bases). Trimming shortened V by 8 bases and J by 6 bases, and 16 bases separated the two germline ends. Germline CDR1 is MNHEY and CDR2 is SVGAGI. This CDR3 has 13 residues. The CDR3: CASSPLGADGYTF. CDR3 bases: TGTGCCAGCTCCCCACTGGGGGCGGATGGCTACACCTTC.

This chain uses TRBV19 with TRBJ1-2; 7 bases map to TRBD1. CDR3 length: 16 residues. V was pared by 7 bases and J by 6 bases, with 17 bases of the junction left unmatched. CDR1 is LNHDA, CDR2 SQIVND, per germline (reference sequence). The CDR3 bases are TGTGCCAGTACCTACCCCGGAGGGGGCCATCCGGATGGCTACACCTTC. As protein: CASTYPGGGHPDGYTF.

This clone was detected once. The CDR3 spells CASSVGGGLARVTGDTQYF. The CDR3 nucleotides read TGTGCCAGCAGCGTGGGAGGTGGGCTAGCTCGGGTCACAGGAGATACGCAGTATTTT. V is TRBV7-9 and J is TRBJ2-3; D may be TRBD2 (6 bases). Germline CDR1 and CDR2: SEHNR and FQNEAQ (reference sequence). The V end lost 5 bases, the J end lost 5 bases, and 29 bases lay between the germline ends. The CDR3 runs 19 residues.

V is TRBV19 and J is TRBJ1-1, with D perhaps matching TRBD1 (6 bases). The CDR3 contains 14 residues. Between the trimmed V and J ends, which lost 1 base and 1 base, there was a span of 7 bases. CDR1 and CDR2 (germline): LNHDA, SQIVND (reference sequence). In nucleotides, the CDR3 is TGTGCCAGTAGTATAGGAGGGGGGAACACTGAAGCTTTCTTT. Translated, it gives CASSIGGGNTEAFF.

The gene calls are TRBV27 and TRBJ2-3, with 8 bases matching TRBD1. Unmatched junction bases numbered 10, after V lost 7 bases and J lost 4 bases. Germline CDR1 is MNHEY and CDR2 is SMNVEV (reference sequence). The CDR3 has 15 residues. This chain's CDR3 is CASKIQGVSSDTQYF. DNA for the CDR3: TGTGCCAGCAAAATACAGGGGGTTTCGTCAGATACGCAGTATTTT.

The rearrangement links TRBV12-3 or TRBV12-4 to TRBJ2-2, with D uncertain. This CDR3 contains 12 residues. Trimming took off 6 bases at V and 9 bases at J, with 11 bases between the two ends. The CDR3: CASSRARWELFF. The CDR3 DNA is TGTGCCAGCAGCCGAGCTCGTTGGGAGCTGTTTTTT.

The gene calls are TRBV12-3 or TRBV12-4 and TRBJ2-1; D may be TRBD2 (7 bases). Trimming left V 6 bases short and J 8 bases short, with 14 bases between. The CDR3 has 13 residues. The CDR3 reads CASSPGGRYEQFF. CDR3 sequence (DNA): TGTGCCAGCAGCCCCGGGGGGCGCTATGAGCAGTTCTTC.

This clone was seen once. V usage is TRBV5-8 and J usage is TRBJ2-5; maybe TRBD1 (6 bases). Per germline, CDR1 SGHTS and CDR2 YDEGEE. The V and J ends lost 4 bases and 5 bases respectively, with 12 bases between them. The CDR3 totals 13 residues. The CDR3 here is CASSGGRWETQYF. The CDR3 DNA is TGTGCCAGCAGCGGGGGCCGGTGGGAGACCCAGTACTTC.

DNA of the CDR3: TGTGCCAGCAGCGGACAGGGTCCAGGTGGCTACACCTTC. Translated: CASSGQGPGGYTF. The chain recombines TRBV4-2 with TRBJ1-2; 8 positions agree with TRBD1. Germline CDR1 LGHNA, CDR2 YNFKEQ. V lost 5 bases, J lost 7 bases, and 6 bases stayed unmatched. CDR3 length equals 13 residues.

J is TRBJ2-7 and V is TRBV19; TRBD2 aligns across 13 bases. Germline V CDR1 and CDR2: LNHDA, SQIVND (reference sequence). The junction had 4 bases not matched to a gene; V was cut back by 5 bases and J by 3 bases. The length of the CDR3 is 15 residues. The CDR3 here is CASSSGTSGDYEQYF. In nucleotides, the CDR3 is TGTGCCAGTAGTTCAGGGACTAGCGGGGACTACGAGCAGTACTTC.

The chain carries TRBV11-3 and TRBJ2-3; D is uncertain. The CDR3 loop spans 17 amino acids. Germline V CDR1 and CDR2: SGHNT, YENEEA. The V end lost 5 bases, the J end lost 4 bases, and 22 bases lay between the germline ends. CDR3 in DNA: TGTGCCAGCAGCCTGCAGGTTCAGGCCTGGGCCGCAGATACGCAGTATTTT. Translated: CASSLQVQAWAADTQYF.

The CDR3 DNA reads as TGTGCCAGCAGCGTAGAGGTTCAGGGGTACGGTGAGCAGTTCTTC. Its protein is CASSVEVQGYGEQFF. This chain connects TRBV9 to TRBJ2-1; D is perhaps TRBD1 (6 bases). There are 15 residues in the CDR3. Germline CDR1 and CDR2: SGDLS and YYNGEE. V was clipped by 0 bases and J by 9 bases, with 16 bases between them.

The V call is TRBV5-4, the J call TRBJ2-3, with TRBD2 matching over 10 bases. The germline V gene has CDR1 SGHNT and CDR2 YYREEE (reference sequence). The CDR3 is 16 amino acids. The J segment lost 5 bases and the V segment lost 2 bases, leaving 8 bases of the junction unmatched. This chain's CDR3 is CASSFHSGRRGDTQYF. As DNA, the CDR3 is TGTGCCAGCAGCTTCCATAGCGGGAGGCGCGGAGATACGCAGTATTTT.

The J gene is TRBJ2-2, the V gene TRBV19; D unclear. The CDR3 totals 15 residues. CDR1 and CDR2 (germline): LNHDA, SQIVND (reference sequence). The V end lost 7 bases, the J end lost 4 bases, and 16 bases lay between the germline ends. This chain's CDR3 is CASNPGWVVTGELFF. The CDR3 region has the DNA TGTGCCAGTAACCCCGGGTGGGTGGTCACCGGGGAGCTGTTTTTT.

This clone appeared a single time. V gene TRBV5-4 combines with J gene TRBJ2-3; D is perhaps TRBD2 (5 bases). Germline V gene lookup returns CDR1 SGHNT and CDR2 YYREEE (reference sequence). The CDR3 totals 14 residues. This CDR3 reads CASRAEISTDTQYF. In nucleotides, the CDR3 is TGTGCGTCGCGGGCGGAAATAAGCACAGATACGCAGTATTTT.

This rearrangement joins TRBV2 to TRBJ2-7, with 11 positions matching TRBD2. This CDR3 is built from 19 residues. Looked up from germline, CDR1 is SNHLY and CDR2 is FYNNEI. Trimming took 6 bases from V and 3 from J; bases not matched to a gene: 19. The DNA for the CDR3 is TGTGCCAGCAGGAGAGCTCCGGGACTAGCGGTAGGTGGTGGCTACGAGCAGTACTTC. Its translation: CASRRAPGLAVGGGYEQYF.

The rearrangement uses TRBV11-2 and TRBJ2-7, with 10 bases identical to TRBD1. The germline V gene has CDR1 SGHAT and CDR2 FQNNGV. J gave up 7 bases and V 4 bases, and 7 bases lay outside the gene matches. CDR3 length equals 14 residues. The CDR3 loop reads CASSSTRTGGEQYF. CDR3 in DNA: TGTGCCAGCAGCTCCACTAGGACAGGGGGAGAGCAGTACTTC. The full variable domain, in which reference TRBV11-2 and TRBJ2-7 provide the parts outside the CDR3, is EAGVAQSPRYKIIEKRQSVAFWCNPISGHATLYWYQQILGQGPKLLIQFQNNGVVDDSQLPKDRFSAERLKGVDSTLKIQPAKLEDSAVYLCASSSTRTGGEQYFGPGTRLTVT.

The chain employs TRBV7-9 and TRBJ1-6, with D perhaps TRBD1 (6 bases). Per germline, CDR1 SEHNR and CDR2 FQNEAQ (reference sequence). V shed 0 bases and J shed 7 bases, with 10 bases lying between them. This CDR3 comprises 15 residues. The DNA of the CDR3 is TGTGCCAGCAGCTTAGCGGGACAACGAAATTCACCCCTCCACTTT. Encoded protein: CASSLAGQRNSPLHF. The full variable domain, rest sourced from reference TRBV7-9 and TRBJ1-6, is DTGVSQNPRHKITKRGQNVTFRCDPISEHNRLYWYRQTLGQGPEFLTYFQNEAQLEKSRLLSDRFSAERPKGSFSTLEIQRTEQGDSAMYLCASSLAGQRNSPLHFGNGTRLTVT.

The CDR3 loop reads CASSFRQGAGYTF. The CDR3 DNA follows: TGTGCCAGCAGTTTCCGACAGGGGGCAGGCTACACCTTC. The chain is built from TRBV27 and TRBJ1-2, with 10 bases that match TRBD1. With V trimmed by 3 bases and J by 8 bases, 3 bases remained unmatched. This CDR3 contains 13 residues. CDR1 is MNHEY and CDR2 is SMNVEV in the germline V gene (reference sequence).

J is TRBJ2-1 and V is TRBV9; 11 nucleotides align to TRBD2. Germline values: CDR1 SGDLS, CDR2 YYNGEE. V lost 0 bases, J lost 5 bases, and 4 bases stayed unmatched. The CDR3 is 16 amino acids. For the CDR3, the DNA is TGTGCCAGCAGCGTAGTCGCTAGCGGGGGGAACAATGAGCAGTTCTTC. It yields the protein CASSVVASGGNNEQFF.

The chain employs TRBV3-1 (or the pseudogene TRBV3-2) and TRBJ2-7; D perhaps matches TRBD1 (6 bases). This CDR3 is 14 amino acids long. V lost 7 bases and J lost 2, with 15 bases in between. Looked up from germline, CDR1 is LGHDT and CDR2 is YNNKEL (reference sequence). The CDR3 DNA is TGTGCCAGCACACAGGGATTCACAACCTACGAGCAGTACTTC. Encoded protein: CASTQGFTTYEQYF.